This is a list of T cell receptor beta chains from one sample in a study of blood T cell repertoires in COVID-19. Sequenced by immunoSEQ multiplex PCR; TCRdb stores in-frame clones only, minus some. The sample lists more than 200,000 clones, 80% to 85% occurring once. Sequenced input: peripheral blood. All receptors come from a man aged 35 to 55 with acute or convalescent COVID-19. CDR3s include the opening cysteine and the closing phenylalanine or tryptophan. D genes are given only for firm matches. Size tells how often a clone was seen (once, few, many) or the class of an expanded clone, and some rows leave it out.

CASSPTQGVGYGYTF,TGTGCCAGCTCACCTACACAGGGGGTTGGCTATGGCTACACCTTC,TRBJ1-2,TRBD1,.,TRBV18
CASSQAPRGGTEAFF,TGTGCCAGCAGCCAAGCTCCAAGGGGAGGCACTGAAGCTTTCTTT,TRBJ1-1,.,.,TRBV4-2
CATSRDGRADNEQYF,TGTGCCACCAGCAGAGATGGCAGGGCAGACAACGAGCAGTACTTC,TRBJ2-7,.,.,TRBV15
CASSIWRGSSFNEQFF,TGTGCCAGTAGTATCTGGCGGGGGAGTTCGTTCAATGAGCAGTTCTTC,TRBJ2-1,TRBD2,.,TRBV19
CASREGRATYNEQFF,TGTGCCAGCAGAGAAGGCAGGGCAACCTACAATGAGCAGTTCTTC,TRBJ2-1,.,.,TRBV2
CASRIRGNTEAFF,TGTGCCAGCAGAATCAGGGGGAACACTGAAGCTTTCTTT,TRBJ1-1,.,.,TRBV6-5
CASSPGLRGQPQHF,TGTGCCAGCAGCCCAGGACTCAGGGGCCAGCCCCAGCATTTT,TRBJ1-5,.,.,TRBV7-2
CASSVGAGGPINEQFF,TGCGCCAGCAGCGTGGGGGCGGGAGGGCCTATAAATGAGCAGTTCTTC,TRBJ2-1,TRBD2,.,TRBV5-1
CASSVTGGANTEAFF,TGTGCCAGTAGCGTCACAGGGGGCGCGAACACTGAAGCTTTCTTT,TRBJ1-1,TRBD1,.,TRBV19
CASSPFEQGARYEQYF,TGTGCCAGCAGCCCTTTCGAACAGGGGGCGAGGTACGAGCAGTACTTC,TRBJ2-7,TRBD1,.,TRBV3-1/TRBV3-2
CASSLRGLDGYTF,TGTGCCAGCAGTTTAAGGGGGCTGGATGGCTACACCTTC,TRBJ1-2,TRBD1,.,TRBV2
CASSLAGDREAFF,TGTGCCAGCAGCTTAGCCGGAGACAGGGAAGCTTTCTTT,TRBJ1-1,.,.,TRBV11-2
CASSQQTANTGELFF,TGCGCCAGCAGCCAACAGACAGCGAACACCGGGGAGCTGTTTTTT,TRBJ2-2,.,.,TRBV4-3
CASSRDNYEQYF,TGTGCCAGCAGCCGGGACAACTACGAGCAGTACTTC,TRBJ2-7,.,.,TRBV5-4
CASSILAGREGLFF,TGTGCCAGTAGTATATTGGCAGGCCGGGAAGGACTGTTTTTT,TRBJ1-4,.,.,TRBV19
CASSLSGLENTIYF,TGTGCCAGCAGCTTGTCAGGGCTGGAAAACACCATATATTTT,TRBJ1-3,.,once,TRBV5-5
CASSDRGRKETQYF,TGTGCCAGCAGCGACAGGGGGCGAAAAGAGACCCAGTACTTC,TRBJ2-5,TRBD1,.,TRBV11-3
CATSRDKEGVDEQFF,TGTGCCACCAGCAGAGATAAAGAGGGAGTTGATGAGCAGTTCTTC,TRBJ2-1,.,once,TRBV15
CASSPQGNNSPLHF,TGTGCCAGCAGCCCCCAGGGGAATAATTCACCCCTCCACTTT,TRBJ1-6,.,.,TRBV3-1/TRBV3-2
CASSPARVNYGYTF,TGTGCCAGCAGTCCCGCCCGGGTTAACTATGGCTACACCTTC,TRBJ1-2,.,.,TRBV27
CASSYGGQGSGNTIYF,TGCGCCAGCAGCTACGGGGGACAGGGCTCGGGAAACACCATATATTTT,TRBJ1-3,TRBD1,.,TRBV5-1
CASSISWGYQPQHF,TGTGCCAGTAGTATTTCGTGGGGCTATCAGCCCCAGCATTTT,TRBJ1-5,.,few,TRBV19
CASGGIDYNEQFF,TGTGCCAGCGGCGGGATTGACTACAATGAGCAGTTCTTC,TRBJ2-1,.,.,TRBV12-3/TRBV12-4
CASSIPDRYGYTF,TGTGCCAGTAGTATACCCGACAGGTATGGCTACACCTTC,TRBJ1-2,.,few,TRBV19
CASSEVVSGSHEQFF,TGTGCCAGCAGTGAAGTTGTTAGCGGGAGTCATGAGCAGTTCTTC,TRBJ2-1,TRBD2,.,TRBV6-1
CASSNWGLENSPLHF,TGTGCCAGCAGCAACTGGGGACTGGAAAATTCACCCCTCCACTTT,TRBJ1-6,.,.,TRBV5-6
CASSEPQDRLYGYTF,TGTGCCAGCAGTGAACCTCAGGACAGACTATATGGCTACACCTTC,TRBJ1-2,.,few,TRBV6-1
CSVLSDRGLPGYTF,TGCAGCGTTCTCTCGGACAGGGGCCTTCCCGGCTACACCTTC,TRBJ1-2,TRBD1,few,TRBV29-1
CASTPGQVTNYGYTF,TGTGCCAGCACCCCGGGACAGGTGACCAATTATGGCTACACCTTC,TRBJ1-2,TRBD1,.,TRBV6-2/TRBV6-3
CASSQASRDTIYF,TGCGCCAGCAGCCAAGCCTCCCGAGACACCATATATTTT,TRBJ1-3,.,.,TRBV4-3
CASSSGQGYTEAFF,TGTGCCAGCAGTTCGGGACAGGGGTACACTGAAGCTTTCTTT,TRBJ1-1,TRBD1,once,TRBV5-5
CASSQVGGAGANYGYTF,TGTGCCAGCAGCCAGGTCGGTGGGGCCGGTGCTAACTATGGCTACACCTTC,TRBJ1-2,.,.,TRBV3-1/TRBV3-2
CASTVAGGLETQYF,TGCGCCAGCACTGTAGCGGGAGGACTAGAGACCCAGTACTTC,TRBJ2-5,TRBD2,.,TRBV5-1
CAIQTSESTDTQYF,TGTGCCATCCAGACTAGCGAAAGCACAGATACGCAGTATTTT,TRBJ2-3,TRBD2,.,TRBV10-3
CASSFGTSGSYEQFF,TGTGCCAGCAGTTTCGGGACTAGCGGGAGCTATGAGCAGTTCTTC,TRBJ2-1,TRBD2,.,TRBV25-1
CASSVWDILFF,TGTGCCAGCAGTGTGTGGGACATCTTGTTTTTT,TRBJ1-4,.,.,TRBV2
CAWSGGGQGNQPQHF,TGTGCCTGGAGTGGAGGGGGCCAGGGCAATCAGCCCCAGCATTTT,TRBJ1-5,TRBD1,once,TRBV30
CASSAAGGNYGYTF,TGTGCCAGCAGTGCGGCGGGGGGGAACTATGGCTACACCTTC,TRBJ1-2,.,.,TRBV2
CASSFRRGWRSGIATQYF,TGTGCCAGCAGCTTTCGGCGTGGGTGGAGAAGCGGGATCGCGACCCAGTACTTC,TRBJ2-5,TRBD2,.,TRBV7-9
CASSRGQGETQYF,TGTGCCAGCAGCCGAGGACAGGGAGAGACCCAGTACTTC,TRBJ2-5,TRBD1,.,TRBV7-3
CASSPVRSGNTIYF,TGTGCCAGCAGCCCCGTCCGTTCTGGAAACACCATATATTTT,TRBJ1-3,.,.,TRBV7-9
CASSLGQGNQPQHF,TGTGCCAGCAGCCTGGGACAGGGGAATCAGCCCCAGCATTTT,TRBJ1-5,TRBD1,.,TRBV25-1
CASSLLDGSNTGELFF,TGCGCCAGCAGCTTACTTGATGGGAGCAACACCGGGGAGCTGTTTTTT,TRBJ2-2,.,.,TRBV5-1
CASRRTSGSANEQYF,TGCGCCAGCAGGAGGACTAGCGGGAGTGCCAACGAGCAGTACTTC,TRBJ2-7,TRBD2,.,TRBV10-2
CASRPGTATFF,TGTGCCTCCCGTCCCGGGACAGCTACTTTCTTT,TRBJ1-1,TRBD1,.,TRBV2
CSVEVSNYEQYF,TGCAGCGTTGAGGTCAGTAACTACGAGCAGTACTTC,TRBJ2-7,.,.,TRBV29-1
CASSHPLAGVYNEQFF,TGTGCCAGCAGCCACCCTCTAGCGGGGGTGTACAATGAGCAGTTCTTC,TRBJ2-1,TRBD2,.,TRBV7-2
CASSSTVQETQYF,TGTGCCAGCAGCTCGACTGTTCAAGAGACCCAGTACTTC,TRBJ2-5,.,.,TRBV5-6
CSALGSQPQHF,TGCAGTGCTCTCGGGAGTCAGCCCCAGCATTTT,TRBJ1-5,.,.,TRBV20-1